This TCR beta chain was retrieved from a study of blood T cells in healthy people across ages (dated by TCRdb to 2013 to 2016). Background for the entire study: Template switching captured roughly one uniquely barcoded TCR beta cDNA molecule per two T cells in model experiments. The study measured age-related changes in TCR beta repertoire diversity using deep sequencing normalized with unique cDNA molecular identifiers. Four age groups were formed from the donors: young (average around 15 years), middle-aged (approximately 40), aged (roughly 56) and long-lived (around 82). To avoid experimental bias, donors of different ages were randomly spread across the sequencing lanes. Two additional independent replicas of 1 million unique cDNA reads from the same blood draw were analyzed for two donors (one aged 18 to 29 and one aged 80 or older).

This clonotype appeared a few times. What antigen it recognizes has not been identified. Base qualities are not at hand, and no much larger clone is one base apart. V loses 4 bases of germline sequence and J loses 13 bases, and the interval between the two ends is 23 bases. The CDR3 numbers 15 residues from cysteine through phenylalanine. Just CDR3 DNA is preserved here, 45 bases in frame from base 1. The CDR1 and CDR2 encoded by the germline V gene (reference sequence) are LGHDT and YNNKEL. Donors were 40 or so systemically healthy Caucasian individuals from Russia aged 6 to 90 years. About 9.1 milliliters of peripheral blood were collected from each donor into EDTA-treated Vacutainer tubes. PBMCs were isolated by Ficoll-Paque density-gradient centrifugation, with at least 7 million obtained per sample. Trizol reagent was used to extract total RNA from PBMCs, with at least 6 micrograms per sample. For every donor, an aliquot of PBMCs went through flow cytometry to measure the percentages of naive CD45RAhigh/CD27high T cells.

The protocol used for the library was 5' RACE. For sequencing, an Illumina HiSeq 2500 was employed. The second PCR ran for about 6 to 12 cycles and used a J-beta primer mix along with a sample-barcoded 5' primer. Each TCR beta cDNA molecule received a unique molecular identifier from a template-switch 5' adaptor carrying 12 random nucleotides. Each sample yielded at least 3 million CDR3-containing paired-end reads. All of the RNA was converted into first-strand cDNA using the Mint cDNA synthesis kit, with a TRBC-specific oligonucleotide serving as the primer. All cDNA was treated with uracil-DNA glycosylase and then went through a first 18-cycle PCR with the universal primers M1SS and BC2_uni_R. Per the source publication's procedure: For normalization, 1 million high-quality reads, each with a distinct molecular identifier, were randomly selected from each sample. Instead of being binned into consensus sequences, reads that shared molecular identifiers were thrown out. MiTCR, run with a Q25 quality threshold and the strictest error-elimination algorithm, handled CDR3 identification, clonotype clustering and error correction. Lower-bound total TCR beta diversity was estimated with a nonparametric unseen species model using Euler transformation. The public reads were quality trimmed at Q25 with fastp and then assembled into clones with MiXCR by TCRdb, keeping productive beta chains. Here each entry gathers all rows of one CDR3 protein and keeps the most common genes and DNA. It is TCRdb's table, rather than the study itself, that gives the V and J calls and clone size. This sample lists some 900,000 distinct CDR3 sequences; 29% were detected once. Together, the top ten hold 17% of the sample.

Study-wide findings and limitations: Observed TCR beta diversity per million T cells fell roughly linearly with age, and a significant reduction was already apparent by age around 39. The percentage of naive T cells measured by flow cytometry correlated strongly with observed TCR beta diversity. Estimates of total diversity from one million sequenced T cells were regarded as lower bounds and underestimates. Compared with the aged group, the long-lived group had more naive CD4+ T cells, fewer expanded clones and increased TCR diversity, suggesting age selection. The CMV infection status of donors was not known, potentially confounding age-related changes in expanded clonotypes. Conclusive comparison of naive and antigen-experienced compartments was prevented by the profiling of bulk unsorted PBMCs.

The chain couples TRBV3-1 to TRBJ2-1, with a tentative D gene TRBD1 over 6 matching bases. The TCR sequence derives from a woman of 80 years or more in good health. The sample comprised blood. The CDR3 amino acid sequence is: CASSPTRTAQETQFF. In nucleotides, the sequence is TGTGCCAGCAGCCCAACACGGACAGCGCAAGAGACCCAGTTCTTC.